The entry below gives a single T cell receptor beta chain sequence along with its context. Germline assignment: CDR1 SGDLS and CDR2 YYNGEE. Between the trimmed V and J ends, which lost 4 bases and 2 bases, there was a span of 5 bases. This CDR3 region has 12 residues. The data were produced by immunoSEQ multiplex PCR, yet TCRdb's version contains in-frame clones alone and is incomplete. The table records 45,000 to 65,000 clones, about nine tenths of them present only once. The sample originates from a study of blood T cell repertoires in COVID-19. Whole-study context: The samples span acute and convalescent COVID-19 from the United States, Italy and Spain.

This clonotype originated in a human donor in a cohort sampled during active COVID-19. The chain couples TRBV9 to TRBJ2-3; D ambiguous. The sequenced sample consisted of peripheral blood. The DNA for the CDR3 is TGTGCCAGCAGCCCTTCCACAGATACGCAGTATTTT. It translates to CASSPSTDTQYF.